The 10 T cell receptor beta chains below come from one sample, sequenced in a study of CD8 T cells in Susac syndrome. The RNA, 0.5 to 1 ug, was put through reverse transcription using random hexamers. One entry per CDR3 protein results from TCRdb running MiXCR on the immunoSEQ multiplex PCR reads. In the table there are around 160,000 distinct CDR3 sequences, about 93% of which are singletons. Sequenced: CD4+ T cells from PBMCs. The receptor set was obtained from a human donor in good health.

Only one count was recorded for this clonotype. The chain employs TRBV7-7 and TRBJ2-2; 8 bases line up with TRBD1. The CDR3 has 15 residues. CDR1 is SSHAT, CDR2 FNYEAQ, per germline (reference sequence). V trimming: 3 bases; J trimming: 3 bases; junction bases outside the gene matches: 3. For the CDR3, the DNA is TGTGCCAGCAGCTTGGGGACAGGTCACACCGGGGAGCTGTTTTTT. It specifies CASSLGTGHTGELFF.

The genes are TRBV29-1 and TRBJ1-2; 8 positions agree with TRBD1. With 7 bases clipped from V and 8 bases from J, the junction kept 9 bases outside the gene matches. The CDR3 covers 12 residues. CDR1 and CDR2 from the germline V gene are SQVTM and ANQGSEA. DNA for the CDR3: TGCAGCGCTATATCAGGGGGCCAGGGCTACACCTTC. This gives the protein CSAISGGQGYTF.

This sequence joins TRBV12-3 or TRBV12-4 and TRBJ2-2; possibly TRBD2 for D (6 bases). CDR3 length equals 13 residues. Deletions cut 6 bases from V and 8 bases from J, with 13 bases between. CDR3 nucleotide sequence: TGTGCCAGCAGGCTATCCGGGGGTGGGGAGCTGTTTTTT. Amino acid sequence: CASRLSGGGELFF.

The chain is built from TRBV19 and TRBJ2-5; 9 bases agree with TRBD2. Per the germline V gene, CDR1 is LNHDA and CDR2 is SQIVND (reference sequence). This CDR3 has 17 amino acids. V was clipped by 6 bases and J by 0 bases; unmatched bases: 11. CDR3 protein: CASSWGTLAGYQETQYF. CDR3 bases: TGTGCCAGTAGCTGGGGAACACTAGCGGGCTACCAAGAGACCCAGTACTTC.

In this sample, this clonotype turned up a few times. The chain couples TRBV4-1 to TRBJ2-7; 9 bases line up with TRBD1. From germline, CDR1 is MGHRA and CDR2 YSYEKL. The CDR3 runs to 15 residues. V gave up 0 bases and J gave up 4 bases; unmatched junction bases: 4. CDR3 amino acids: CASSQDGQGRYEQYF. The CDR3 DNA is TGCGCCAGCAGCCAAGATGGACAGGGGCGATACGAGCAGTACTTC.

The rearrangement joins TRBV5-1 to TRBJ2-4; 15 bases map to TRBD2. The CDR3 spans 16 residues. From germline, CDR1 is SGHRS and CDR2 YFSETQ. With 3 bases clipped from V and 4 bases from J, the junction kept 2 bases outside the gene matches. CDR3 sequence: CASSWGLAGGKNIQYF. The CDR3 region has the DNA TGCGCCAGCAGCTGGGGACTAGCGGGGGGAAAAAACATTCAGTACTTC.

The V gene is TRBV7-8, the J gene TRBJ1-2; no clear D gene. The V end lost 1 base, the J end lost 8 bases, and 8 bases lay between the germline ends. Germline CDR1 reads SGHVS; CDR2 reads FQNEAQ. This CDR3 is built from 12 residues. The CDR3 loop reads CASSLVPQGYTF. In DNA, the CDR3 is TGTGCCAGCAGCTTAGTCCCCCAAGGCTACACCTTC.

J is TRBJ2-5 and V is TRBV3-1; 8 nucleotides agree with TRBD1. Germline CDR1 LGHDT, CDR2 YNNKEL (reference sequence). The CDR3 has 16 residues. V trimming: 2 bases; J trimming: 5 bases; junction bases outside the gene matches: 10. This CDR3 reads CASSQPRTGLHETQYF. CDR3 bases: TGTGCCAGCAGCCAACCCCGGACAGGGCTACACGAGACCCAGTACTTC.

The rearrangement joins TRBV20-1 to TRBJ1-5; D is possibly TRBD1 (6 bases). CDR3 size: 14 residues. V lost 5 bases to trimming and J lost 5 bases, with 16 bases between them. Germline assignment: CDR1 DFQATT and CDR2 SNEGSKA (reference sequence). For the CDR3, the DNA is TGCAGTGCTGGCTCGACGACAGGAGATCAGCCCCAGCATTTT. Residues: CSAGSTTGDQPQHF.

The rearrangement links TRBV5-1 to TRBJ1-1, with 10 bases fitting TRBD1. The CDR3 is 16 amino acids. Per germline, CDR1 SGHRS and CDR2 YFSETQ. V shed 3 bases, J shed 0 bases, and the junction held 5 bases outside the gene matches. The CDR3 sequence is CASSYATGGMNTEAFF. The CDR3 bases are TGCGCCAGCAGCTACGCGACAGGGGGCATGAACACTGAAGCTTTCTTT.